Following are 17 T cell receptor beta chains from one sample sequenced in a study of cytomegalovirus exposure and HLA in healthy donors. Method: immunoSEQ multiplex PCR; TCRdb's copy keeps in-frame clones and lacks some. The sample carries 130,000 to 150,000 clones, 85% to 90% recorded once. The sample taken for sequencing was PBMCs. The receptors shown here come from a woman aged 30 to 39 in good health and CMV-seropositive.

The gene calls are TRBV12-5 and TRBJ2-5; TRBD2 agrees at 9 bases. Germline assignment: CDR1 LGHNT and CDR2 FRNRAP. Trimming removed 2 bases from V and 5 bases from J; junction bases left unmatched: 12. The CDR3 spans 17 residues. CDR3 coding DNA: TGTGCTAGTGGTTTGTGGCTAGCGGGACCGGTGCGGGAGACCCAGTACTTC. It specifies CASGLWLAGPVRETQYF.

V gene TRBV30 combines with J gene TRBJ2-5; a weak D match, TRBD2 (5 bases). Germline assignment: CDR1 GTSNPN and CDR2 SVGIG (reference sequence). The CDR3 contains 18 residues. V was pared by 2 bases and J by 0 bases, with 22 bases between. The CDR3 protein is CAWSKPRLRTVYQETQYF. CDR3 bases: TGTGCCTGGAGTAAACCGAGATTAAGGACTGTTTACCAAGAGACCCAGTACTTC.

J is TRBJ2-3 and V is TRBV5-1; 8 positions match TRBD1. V was clipped by 1 base and J by 2 bases; unmatched bases: 3. CDR1 is SGHRS, CDR2 YFSETQ, per germline. There are 15 residues in the CDR3. This CDR3 is CASSLSTGVTDTQYF. Here the CDR3 DNA reads TGCGCCAGCAGCTTGTCGACAGGGGTCACAGATACGCAGTATTTT. Variable domain in full (rest from reference TRBV5-1 and TRBJ2-3): KAGVTQTPRYLIKTRGQQVTLSCSPISGHRSVSWYQQTPGQGLQFLFEYFSETQRNKGNFPGRFSGRQFSNSRSEMNVSTLELGDSALYLCASSLSTGVTDTQYFGPGTRLTVL.

This clone has only one observation. The V and J genes are TRBV5-4 and TRBJ1-4; a weak D match, TRBD1 (5 bases). The CDR3 runs to 14 residues. V lost 4 bases and J lost 8, with 15 bases in between. Germline CDR1 and CDR2: SGHNT and YYREEE (reference sequence). Here the CDR3 reads CASSGAGRGEKLFF. CDR3 in DNA: TGTGCCAGCAGCGGGGCGGGTCGGGGGGAAAAACTGTTTTTT.

This chain connects TRBV2 to TRBJ2-1; a weak D match, TRBD2 (6 bases). This CDR3 contains 13 residues. Trimming pared 7 bases from V and 5 bases from J, leaving 12 bases between. CDR1 and CDR2 from the germline V gene are SNHLY and FYNNEI. The CDR3 spells CASNRERDNEQFF. The CDR3 region has the DNA TGTGCCAGCAATAGGGAGCGGGACAATGAGCAGTTCTTC.

The chain employs TRBV5-1 and TRBJ2-3; 11 bases align to TRBD2. The CDR3 is made up of 16 amino acids. Germline CDR1 and CDR2: SGHRS and YFSETQ. V gave up 0 bases and J gave up 6 bases; unmatched junction bases: 6. CDR3 amino acids: CASSLGGLAGLDTQYF. The CDR3 DNA sequence: TGCGCCAGCAGCTTGGGAGGACTAGCGGGTCTGGATACGCAGTATTTT.

The chain combines TRBV19 with TRBJ2-7; 11 nucleotides line up with TRBD2. The germline V gene encodes CDR1 LNHDA and CDR2 SQIVND (reference sequence). The CDR3 extends over 15 amino acids. V dropped 5 bases and J dropped 5; count of bases not matched to a gene: 8. CDR3 sequence reads: CASSRLAGGPNEQYF. CDR3 in DNA: TGTGCCAGTAGTCGATTAGCGGGAGGGCCCAACGAGCAGTACTTC.

V and J are TRBV18 and TRBJ2-1; 12 bases are shared with TRBD2. The CDR3 consists of 16 residues. Germline CDR1 KGHSH, CDR2 LQKENI. The J segment lost 8 bases and the V segment lost 5 bases, leaving 10 bases of the junction unmatched. The CDR3 here is CASSAPTSGRSDEQFF. In DNA form, the CDR3 reads TGTGCCAGCTCAGCCCCGACTAGCGGGAGATCTGATGAGCAGTTCTTC.

The chain couples TRBV7-3 to TRBJ2-3, with 10 bases that match TRBD2. The ends lost 5 bases at V and 4 bases at J; junction bases unmatched: 9. The CDR3 covers 16 residues. Germline CDR1 reads SGHTA; CDR2 reads FQGTGA. The chain's CDR3 is CASSPQPGLAADTQYF. The CDR3 DNA reads TGTGCCAGCAGCCCCCAGCCCGGACTAGCGGCAGATACGCAGTATTTT.

The chain uses TRBV7-8 and TRBJ2-3; possibly TRBD1 for D (5 bases). The length of the CDR3 is 16 residues. Trimming removed 4 bases from V and 2 bases from J, with 16 bases in between. Germline V CDR1 and CDR2: SGHVS, FQNEAQ. The CDR3 protein is CASSSEPARATDTQYF. The CDR3 DNA reads as TGTGCCAGCAGCTCCGAACCCGCCAGGGCCACAGATACGCAGTATTTT.

The genes are TRBV18 and TRBJ2-1; D might be TRBD2 (6 bases). Germline CDR1 and CDR2: KGHSH and LQKENI. Deletions cut 5 bases from V and 9 bases from J, with 17 bases between. The CDR3 is made up of 14 amino acids. This chain's CDR3 is CASSGKTSFSEQFF. Written as DNA, the CDR3 is TGTGCCAGCTCAGGAAAGACTAGTTTTAGTGAGCAGTTCTTC. Combining the CDR3 with reference TRBV18 and TRBJ2-1 gives the whole variable domain NAGVMQNPRHLVRRRGQEARLRCSPMKGHSHVYWYRQLPEEGLKFMVYLQKENIIDESGMPKERFSAEFPKEGPSILRIQQVVRGDSAAYFCASSGKTSFSEQFFGPGTRLTVL.

The rearrangement links TRBV5-4 to TRBJ2-7; 7 positions match TRBD1. The CDR3 is 13 residues long. The junction had 0 bases not matched to a gene; V was cut back by 3 bases and J by 0 bases. Germline CDR1 is SGHNT and CDR2 is YYREEE (reference sequence). The CDR3 sequence is CASSYRGSYEQYF. CDR3 in DNA: TGTGCCAGCAGCTACAGGGGCTCCTACGAGCAGTACTTC.

V and J are TRBV15 and TRBJ2-1; 7 bases are a match to TRBD2. V shed 4 bases and J 13 bases; nucleotides not matched to a gene: 16. The germline gives CDR1 LNHNV, CDR2 YYDKDF (reference sequence). CDR3 size: 15 residues. CDR3 DNA: TGTGCCACCAGCAAGGGGCTAGCGGCGAGTGGGTTCCAGTTCTTC. As protein: CATSKGLAASGFQFF.

The chain joins TRBV14 to TRBJ2-3; TRBD2 aligns across 9 bases. The V gene's germline CDR1 is SGHDN and CDR2 FVKESK. The CDR3 spans 15 residues. Unmatched junction bases numbered 10, after V lost 4 bases and J lost 8 bases. CDR3 sequence: CASSPRGLAIGTQYF. As DNA, the CDR3 is TGTGCCAGCAGCCCTCGGGGACTAGCTATTGGTACGCAGTATTTT.

The rearrangement links TRBV7-6 to TRBJ2-1, with a weak D call TRBD2 (6 bases). Per germline, CDR1 SGHVS and CDR2 FNYEAQ. The CDR3 loop spans 16 amino acids. Deletions cut 4 bases from V and 4 bases from J, with 17 bases between. In nucleotides, the CDR3 is TGTGCCAGCAGCTCCGCCGGGGGTGGACCTTACAATGAGCAGTTCTTC. As protein: CASSSAGGGPYNEQFF.

This clone appeared a few times. The rearrangement links TRBV18 to TRBJ2-7; 9 nucleotides match TRBD1. Losses at the gene ends were 0 bases for V and 4 bases for J; bases not matched to a gene: 1. Germline values: CDR1 KGHSH, CDR2 LQKENI. The CDR3 loop spans 14 amino acids. DNA of the CDR3: TGTGCCAGCTCACCACCCGGGACAGGGTACGAGCAGTACTTC. Translation gives CASSPPGTGYEQYF.

This chain links TRBV4-1 with TRBJ1-1; D remains unclear. The V gene lost 1 base and the J gene lost 5 bases, with 14 bases spanning the gap. The CDR3 consists of 15 residues. Germline CDR1 is MGHRA and CDR2 is YSYEKL. CDR3 loop: CASSQVVRTLTEAFF. CDR3 nucleotides: TGCGCCAGCAGCCAAGTAGTACGAACTTTAACTGAAGCTTTCTTT.